The clone carrying this T cell receptor beta chain has a count of ten or more. The antigen remains unidentified. The CDR3 contains 12 residues. Germline V gives CDR1 SQVTM, CDR2 ANQGSEA. V shed 0 bases and J shed 7 bases, with 7 bases lying between them. The source of the sample is a study of human T cells and chemical hapten exposure. Overall study context: The upper back received 0.01% DPC by patch testing, with results read at 6 days. Whole-study results and caveats: The formation of large CDR3 similarity clusters by expanded TCRs significantly exceeded that of controls. No shift was seen in TCRs above 1 in 1000 frequency with DPC sensitization.

Each CDR3 protein is one row after TCRdb ran MiXCR on the RACE reads. The table shows 35,000 to 50,000 distinct CDR3 sequences, with approximately 9.7% occurring only once. The time point is: patch test 2, 6 weeks after DPC sensitization. Treatment specified: therapeutic diphenylcyclopropenone sensitization with weekly scalp DPC. Total RNA extraction was carried out from unfractionated whole blood. The receptor was derived from a woman between 25 and 40 years old with alopecia areata. Some clones in this sample may be carry-over from other donors' samples. V is TRBV29-1 and J is TRBJ1-5; D ambiguous. This material consisted of whole blood, taken in connection with sensitization to the hapten diphenylcyclopropenone (DPC). The CDR3 DNA reads as TGCAGCGTTGAAGATCGTGGACAGCCCCAGCATTTT. Its translation: CSVEDRGQPQHF.